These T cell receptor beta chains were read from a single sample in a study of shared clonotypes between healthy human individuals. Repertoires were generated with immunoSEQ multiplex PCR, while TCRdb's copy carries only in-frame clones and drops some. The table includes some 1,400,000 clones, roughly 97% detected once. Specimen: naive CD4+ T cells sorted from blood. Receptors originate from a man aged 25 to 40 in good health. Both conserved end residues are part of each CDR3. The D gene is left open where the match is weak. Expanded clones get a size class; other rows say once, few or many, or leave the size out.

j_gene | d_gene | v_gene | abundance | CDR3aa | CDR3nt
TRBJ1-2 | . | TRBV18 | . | CASSPTGPPAHGYTF | TGTGCCAGCTCACCCACGGGACCCCCAGCGCATGGCTACACCTTC
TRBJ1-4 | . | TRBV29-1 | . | CSAQRGREKLFF | TGCAGCGCCCAGAGGGGTCGGGAAAAACTGTTTTTT
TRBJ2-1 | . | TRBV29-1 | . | CSVDSGSYNEQFF | TGCAGCGTTGACTCGGGGTCCTACAATGAGCAGTTCTTC
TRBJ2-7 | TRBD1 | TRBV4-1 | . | CASSHVLRDRDPYEQYF | TGCGCCAGCAGCCATGTCCTCCGGGACAGGGATCCCTACGAGCAGTACTTC
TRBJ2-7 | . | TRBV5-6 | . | CASSVGTAYEQYF | TGTGCCAGCAGCGTTGGGACGGCCTACGAGCAGTACTTC
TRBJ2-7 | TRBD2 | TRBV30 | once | CSGGPTSYEQYF | TGTTCGGGGGGGCCGACTTCCTACGAGCAGTACTTC
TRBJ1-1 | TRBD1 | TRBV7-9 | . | CASSPPRGDSYLAFF | TGTGCCAGCAGCCCACCTCGCGGGGACAGTTATCTGGCTTTCTTT
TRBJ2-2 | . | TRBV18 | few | CASSPSDLTGELFF | TGTGCCAGCTCACCATCGGACTTAACCGGGGAGCTGTTTTTT
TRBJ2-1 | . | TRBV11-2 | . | CASSPAPGPRYNEQFF | TGTGCCAGCAGTCCGGCCCCGGGACCTCGTTACAATGAGCAGTTCTTC
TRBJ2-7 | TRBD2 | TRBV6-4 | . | CASSDWSGGSSYEQYF | TGTGCCAGCAGTGACTGGTCTGGCGGGAGCTCCTACGAGCAGTACTTC
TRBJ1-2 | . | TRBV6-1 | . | CASRSDISNYGYTF | TGTGCCAGCAGGTCGGACATATCCAACTATGGCTACACCTTC